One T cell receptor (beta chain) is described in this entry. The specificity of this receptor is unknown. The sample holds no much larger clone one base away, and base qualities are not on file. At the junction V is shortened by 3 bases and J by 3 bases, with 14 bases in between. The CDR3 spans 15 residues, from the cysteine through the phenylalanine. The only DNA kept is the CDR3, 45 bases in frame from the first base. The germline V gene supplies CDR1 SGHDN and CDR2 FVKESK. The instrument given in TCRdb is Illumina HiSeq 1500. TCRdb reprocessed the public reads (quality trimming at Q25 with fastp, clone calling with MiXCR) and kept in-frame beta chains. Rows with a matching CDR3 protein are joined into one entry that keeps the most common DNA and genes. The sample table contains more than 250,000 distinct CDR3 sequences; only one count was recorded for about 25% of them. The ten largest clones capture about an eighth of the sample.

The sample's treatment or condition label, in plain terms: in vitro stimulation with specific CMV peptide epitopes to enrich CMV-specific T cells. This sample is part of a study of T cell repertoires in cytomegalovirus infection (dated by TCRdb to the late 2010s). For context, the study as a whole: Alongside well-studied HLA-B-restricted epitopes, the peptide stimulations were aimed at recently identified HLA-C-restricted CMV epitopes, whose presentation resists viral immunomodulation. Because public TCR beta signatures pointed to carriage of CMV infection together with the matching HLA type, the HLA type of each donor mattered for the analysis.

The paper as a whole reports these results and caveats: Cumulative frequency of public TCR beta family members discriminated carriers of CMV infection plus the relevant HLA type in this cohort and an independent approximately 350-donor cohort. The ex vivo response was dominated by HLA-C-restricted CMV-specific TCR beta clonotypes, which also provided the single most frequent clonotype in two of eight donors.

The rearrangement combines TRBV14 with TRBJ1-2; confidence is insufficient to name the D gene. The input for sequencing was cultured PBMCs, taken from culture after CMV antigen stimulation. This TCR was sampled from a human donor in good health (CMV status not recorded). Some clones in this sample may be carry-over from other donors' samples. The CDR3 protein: CASSQGRIGDYGYTF. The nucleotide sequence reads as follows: TGTGCCAGCAGCCAGGGAAGGATAGGTGACTATGGCTACACCTTC.